These 19 T cell receptor beta chains came from one sample sequenced in a study of molecular identifiers for immune sequencing clone quantification. TCRdb redid the calling of the PCR reads with MiXCR, one entry per CDR3 protein. This sample carries hundreds of thousands of distinct CDR3 sequences, less than 30% of them seen once, and the ten largest clones take 0.7% to 0.95%. Sequenced: naive CD8+ T cells from blood, with Jurkat cell RNA spiked in. The subset is: FACS-sorted CD8+CD4-CCR7+CD45RA+ naive T cells. Source of these receptors: a human donor in good health. Some libraries in this study had Jurkat cell RNA spiked in.

This clonotype was observed many times. The V and J genes are TRBV4-3 and TRBJ2-7; D is undetermined. The germline CDR1 and CDR2 sequences are LGHNA and YSLEER. The CDR3 spans 14 residues. V gave up 0 bases and J gave up 2 bases, with 8 bases separating them. CDR3 in DNA: TGCGCCAGCAGCCAAGATTTGGGGACCTACGAGCAGTACTTC. Amino acid sequence: CASSQDLGTYEQYF.

This clonotype was recorded a few times. The rearrangement uses TRBV12-3 or TRBV12-4 and TRBJ2-3; D not certain. The CDR3 runs to 15 residues. Trimming took off 2 bases at V and 8 bases at J, with 17 bases between the two ends. CDR3 coding DNA: TGTGCCAGCAGTTTATTCCTAGTGGAGCCCGGTACGCAGTATTTT. This translates into CASSLFLVEPGTQYF.

This clonotype was recorded a few times. The chain has TRBV19 and TRBJ2-1, with TRBD1 as a possible D gene (5 bases). Per germline, CDR1 LNHDA and CDR2 SQIVND (reference sequence). The CDR3 sequence is 15 residues long. Trimming removed 1 base from V and 3 bases from J, with 10 bases in between. CDR3 sequence reads: CASSIAVGRYNEQFF. The CDR3 nucleotides read TGTGCCAGTAGTATAGCCGTGGGGCGCTACAATGAGCAGTTCTTC.

This clonotype was counted a few times. This rearrangement joins TRBV9 to TRBJ2-3, with 11 bases identical to TRBD2. Per germline, CDR1 SGDLS and CDR2 YYNGEE. CDR3 length: 16 residues. Losses at the gene ends were 4 bases for V and 2 bases for J; bases not matched to a gene: 6. The CDR3 DNA reads as TGTGCCAGCAGCCCTCCTAGCGGGGGGTACACAGATACGCAGTATTTT. It codes for CASSPPSGGYTDTQYF. The variable domain in full, completed from reference TRBV9 and TRBJ2-3, reads DSGVTQTPKHLITATGQRVTLRCSPRSGDLSVYWYQQSLDQGLQFLIQYYNGEERAKGNILERFSAQQFPDLHSELNLSSLELGDSALYFCASSPPSGGYTDTQYFGPGTRLTVL.

The chain is built from TRBV14 and TRBJ1-1; D is undetermined. The CDR3 sequence is 16 residues long. Looked up from germline, CDR1 is SGHDN and CDR2 is FVKESK. Trimming took off 0 bases at V and 0 bases at J, with 11 bases between the two ends. In DNA form, the CDR3 reads TGTGCCAGCAGCCAAGATTTTCGAACCATGAACACTGAAGCTTTCTTT. This gives the protein CASSQDFRTMNTEAFF.

Regarding this clonotype: This may be a read error, as it is one base from a much larger clone. V is TRBV9 and J is TRBJ2-2; D is uncertain. With 0 bases removed from V and 0 bases from J, the gap between germline ends came to 12 bases. CDR3 length equals 17 residues. CDR1 is SGDLS and CDR2 is YYNGEE in the germline V gene. CDR3 region: CASSVGPWVTNTGELFF. The CDR3 bases are TGTGCCAGCAGCGTAGGTCCCTGGGTGACGAACACCGGGGAGCTGTTTTTT.

The V gene is TRBV27, the J gene TRBJ1-5; maybe TRBD1 (6 bases). The CDR3 runs 12 residues. The germline V gene encodes CDR1 MNHEY and CDR2 SMNVEV (reference sequence). The ends were cut back, 8 bases at V and 6 bases at J, with 11 bases in the middle. CDR3 in DNA: TGTGCCAGCGGGGGAGGGGGTCAGCCCCAGCATTTT. Translating gives CASGGGGQPQHF.

The CDR3 nucleotides are TGTGCCAGTATTCAGATCCTCACCGGGGAGCTGTTTTTT. Translated: CASIQILTGELFF. This sequence joins TRBV19 and TRBJ2-2; D call uncertain. CDR3 length: 13 residues. Trimming cost V 7 bases and J 4 bases, with 10 bases left between them. The V gene's germline CDR1 is LNHDA and CDR2 SQIVND (reference sequence). Drawing the rest from reference TRBV19 and TRBJ2-2, the complete variable domain is DGGITQSPKYLFRKEGQNVTLSCEQNLNHDAMYWYRQDPGQGLRLIYYSQIVNDFQKGDIAEGYSVSREKKESFPLTVTSAQKNPTAFYLCASIQILTGELFFGEGSRLTVL.

The chain couples TRBV7-9 to TRBJ2-5; the D is unclear. V was trimmed by 3 bases and J by 0 bases, leaving 5 bases between them. CDR3 length: 13 amino acids. Germline values: CDR1 SEHNR, CDR2 FQNEAQ (reference sequence). Here the CDR3 reads CASSLGNQETQYF. The CDR3, as DNA: TGTGCCAGCAGCTTGGGGAACCAAGAGACCCAGTACTTC.

This clonotype has just a few counts. The chain links TRBV28 to TRBJ2-7, with D perhaps matching TRBD2 (7 bases). CDR3 length equals 13 residues. Looked up from germline, CDR1 is MDHEN and CDR2 is SYDVKM. The CDR3 DNA sequence: TGTGCGGGAAGGGGGGGGGCGTCCTACGAGCAGTACTTC. Translated, it gives CAGRGGASYEQYF.

Of note for this clonotype: It may be a read error: a sequence one base away is much more abundant. V usage is TRBV12-3 or TRBV12-4 and J usage is TRBJ1-1; D gene uncertain. The CDR3 is 15 residues long. The V end was cut by 4 bases, the J end by 4 bases, with 16 bases between. CDR3 bases: TGTGCCAGCAGTTGGACCGAGCCCATGATCACTGAAGCTTTCTTT. Its translation is CASSWTEPMITEAFF.

This rearrangement joins TRBV5-6 to TRBJ2-7; 7 bases map to TRBD1. This CDR3 has 15 amino acids. V lost 1 base to trimming and J lost 2 bases; unmatched junction nucleotides: 6. The germline V gene encodes CDR1 SGHDT and CDR2 YYEEEE. The CDR3 here is CASSLMGQTTYEQYF. CDR3 in DNA: TGTGCCAGCAGCTTGATGGGACAGACGACCTACGAGCAGTACTTC.

In regard to this clonotype: A much larger clone is a single base away; this may be a read error. This chain uses TRBV9 with TRBJ1-5; D is unclear. The CDR3 contains 15 residues. Looked up from germline, CDR1 is SGDLS and CDR2 is YYNGEE. In nucleotides, the CDR3 is TGTGCCAGCAGCGTAGAAGGACTTCTCAATCCGCCCCAGCATTTT. It is translated as CASSVEGLLNPPQHF.

V usage is TRBV7-9 and J usage is TRBJ1-1, with D unclear. This CDR3 spans 18 amino acids. V lost 5 bases and J lost 0, with 22 bases in between. The germline V gene encodes CDR1 SEHNR and CDR2 FQNEAQ (reference sequence). The CDR3 DNA reads TGTGCCAGCAGCCGGTTATTCCAGCCTTTGGATATGAACACTGAAGCTTTCTTT. Protein product: CASSRLFQPLDMNTEAFF.

This clonotype has ten or more counts. This chain connects TRBV28 to TRBJ1-1, with 9 bases lining up with TRBD1. CDR3 length: 14 residues. Germline CDR1 and CDR2: MDHEN and SYDVKM. V dropped 8 bases and J dropped 0; count of bases not matched to a gene: 4. Here the CDR3 reads CASSRTGVNTEAFF. CDR3 DNA: TGTGCCAGCTCCAGGACAGGGGTGAACACTGAAGCTTTCTTT.

There are a few counts of this clonotype. Here the CDR3 reads CAWSVVLSGELFF. DNA of the CDR3: TGTGCCTGGAGTGTAGTTTTATCCGGGGAGCTGTTTTTT. The chain couples TRBV30 to TRBJ2-2; no clear D. Trimming shortened V by 0 bases and J by 6 bases, and 8 bases separated the two germline ends. The CDR3 has 13 amino acids. Germline V gene lookup returns CDR1 GTSNPN and CDR2 SVGIG (reference sequence). The full variable domain, rest sourced from reference TRBV30 and TRBJ2-2, is SQTIHQWPATLVQPVGSPLSLECTVEGTSNPNLYWYRQAAGRGLQLLFYSVGIGQISSEVPQNLSASRPQDRQFILSSKKLLLSDSGFYLCAWSVVLSGELFFGEGSRLTVL.

In DNA form, the CDR3 reads TGTGCCAGCAGCTCGGACAGGGAGACCGGGGAGCTGTTTTTT. It is translated as CASSSDRETGELFF. The chain combines TRBV7-6 with TRBJ2-2; 8 positions agree with TRBD1. Losses at the gene ends were 4 bases for V and 5 bases for J; bases not matched to a gene: 3. The CDR3 is 14 residues long. Germline V gene sequence: CDR1 SGHVS, CDR2 FNYEAQ.

This clonotype appeared many times. V gene TRBV4-3 combines with J gene TRBJ2-7; no clear D. The V and J ends lost 1 base and 0 bases respectively, with 10 bases between them. The CDR3 has 15 residues. Germline V gives CDR1 LGHNA, CDR2 YSLEER. The DNA of the CDR3 is TGCGCCAGCAGCCAAGGCCGGAGATCCTCCTACGAGCAGTACTTC. Protein sequence: CASSQGRRSSYEQYF.

This clonotype was counted ten times or more. V and J are TRBV7-9 and TRBJ1-1; D might be TRBD1 (6 bases). Germline V lookup: CDR1 SEHNR, CDR2 FQNEAQ (reference sequence). There are 17 residues in the CDR3. V lost 5 bases and J 5 bases, leaving 24 bases between the germline ends. Here the CDR3 reads CASSPSGAAGYMTEAFF. CDR3 DNA: TGTGCCAGCAGCCCTTCGGGGGCGGCGGGCTATATGACTGAAGCTTTCTTT.